The 31 T cell receptor beta chains given below trace back to one sample, sequenced in a study of identical twins. A single record per CDR3 protein comes from TCRdb applying MiXCR to the 5' RACE reads. The sample lists 1,800,000 or so distinct CDR3 sequences; around 29% were seen once. Material for sequencing was cord blood. These receptors originate from a newborn girl in good health.

This clonotype was seen repeatedly, ten times or more. The chain uses TRBV18 and TRBJ2-5; no definite D call. The germline V gene has CDR1 KGHSH and CDR2 LQKENI. V lost 0 bases to trimming and J lost 2 bases, with 4 bases between them. CDR3 size: 13 residues. CDR3 region: CASSPPGQETQYF. CDR3 bases: TGTGCCAGCTCACCACCGGGACAAGAGACCCAGTACTTC. The full variable domain, its missing parts supplied by reference TRBV18 and TRBJ2-5, is NAGVMQNPRHLVRRRGQEARLRCSPMKGHSHVYWYRQLPEEGLKFMVYLQKENIIDESGMPKERFSAEFPKEGPSILRIQQVVRGDSAAYFCASSPPGQETQYFGPGTRLLVL.

The chain employs TRBV29-1 and TRBJ1-2; unclear D gene. V was clipped by 3 bases and J by 4 bases, with 12 bases between them. The CDR3 runs to 13 residues. In germline, CDR1 is SQVTM, CDR2 ANQGSEA. This CDR3 is CSVEDGRVYGYTF. CDR3 nucleotides: TGCAGCGTTGAGGACGGGCGGGTCTATGGCTACACCTTC.

The rearrangement links TRBV5-1 to TRBJ2-2; D possibly uses TRBD1 or TRBD2 (5 bases each). Trimming cost V 0 bases and J 2 bases, with 14 bases left between them. Per germline, CDR1 SGHRS and CDR2 YFSETQ. This CDR3 comprises 17 residues. The CDR3 protein is CASSLGPQGANTGELFF. Written as DNA, the CDR3 is TGCGCCAGCAGCTTGGGGCCTCAGGGAGCCAACACCGGGGAGCTGTTTTTT. The variable domain in full, completed from reference TRBV5-1 and TRBJ2-2, reads KAGVTQTPRYLIKTRGQQVTLSCSPISGHRSVSWYQQTPGQGLQFLFEYFSETQRNKGNFPGRFSGRQFSNSRSEMNVSTLELGDSALYLCASSLGPQGANTGELFFGEGSRLTVL.

This clonotype turned up a few times. This chain links TRBV12-3 or TRBV12-4 with TRBJ1-1; TRBD1 matches 8 bases. This CDR3 has 12 residues. Trimming took 8 bases from V and 6 from J; bases not matched to a gene: 5. The CDR3 DNA sequence: TGTGCCAGCGGCCCGACAGGGGCTGAAGCTTTCTTT. Its translation is CASGPTGAEAFF.

The chain employs TRBV5-1 and TRBJ2-5; D remains unclear. This CDR3 region has 14 residues. CDR1 is SGHRS and CDR2 is YFSETQ in the germline V gene. V was clipped by 0 bases and J by 3 bases, with 9 bases between them. The CDR3 here is CASSLEVAEETQYF. The CDR3 nucleotides read TGCGCCAGCAGCTTGGAGGTGGCGGAAGAGACCCAGTACTTC.

This clonotype was seen repeatedly, ten times or more. Its ends do not fully match the called genes, so a read error is possible. V and J are TRBV5-4 and TRBJ1-4; possibly TRBD1 for D (5 bases). The CDR3 consists of 15 residues. Looked up from germline, CDR1 is SGHNT and CDR2 is YYREEE (reference sequence). The CDR3 nucleotides are TGCGCCAGCAGCTTGCGGCAGGGCGCTAATGAAAAACTGTTTTTT. It is translated as CASSLRQGANEKLFF.

This clonotype has only a few counts. The chain links TRBV20-1 to TRBJ2-5; 14 bases agree with TRBD2. Germline lookup yields CDR1 DFQATT and CDR2 SNEGSKA (reference sequence). This CDR3 contains 15 residues. V was pared by 4 bases and J by 2 bases, with 3 bases of the junction left unmatched. The CDR3 loop is CSANRLAGGQETQYF. The CDR3 coding sequence is TGCAGTGCTAATCGACTAGCGGGAGGGCAAGAGACCCAGTACTTC.

This clonotype was observed many times. The rearrangement joins TRBV5-1 to TRBJ2-1, with 9 bases identical to TRBD2. This CDR3 has 14 residues. CDR1 SGHRS and CDR2 YFSETQ come from the germline V gene. V dropped 10 bases and J dropped 4; count of bases not matched to a gene: 9. CDR3 sequence reads: CASRLAGLYNEQFF. As DNA, the CDR3 is TGCGCCTCGCGCCTAGCGGGGTTATACAATGAGCAGTTCTTC. Using reference TRBV5-1 and TRBJ2-1 for the parts outside the CDR3, the full variable domain is KAGVTQTPRYLIKTRGQQVTLSCSPISGHRSVSWYQQTPGQGLQFLFEYFSETQRNKGNFPGRFSGRQFSNSRSEMNVSTLELGDSALYLCASRLAGLYNEQFFGPGTRLTVL.

The chain is built from TRBV7-2 and TRBJ1-4; D ambiguous. The V end lost 2 bases, the J end lost 4 bases, and 5 bases lay between the germline ends. This CDR3 is 13 amino acids long. Looked up from germline, CDR1 is SGHTA and CDR2 is FQGNSA. CDR3 region: CASSLQNNEKLFF. For the CDR3, the DNA is TGTGCCAGCAGCTTACAAAATAATGAAAAACTGTTTTTT.

The chain carries TRBV20-1 and TRBJ1-2, with D tentatively TRBD1 (6 bases). CDR1 DFQATT and CDR2 SNEGSKA come from the germline V gene (reference sequence). The V end lost 4 bases, the J end lost 8 bases, and 20 bases lay between the germline ends. CDR3 length: 14 residues. The CDR3 nucleotides read TGCAGTGCTATCGTCTGGGGGCAGGAGGACGGCTACACCTTC. Its protein product is CSAIVWGQEDGYTF.

This clonotype was observed a few times. The chain employs TRBV7-2 and TRBJ1-2; 9 bases fit TRBD1. The germline CDR1 and CDR2 sequences are SGHTA and FQGNSA. CDR3 length equals 15 residues. After removal of 5 bases from V and 4 bases from J, the junction contained 8 bases not matched to a gene. The CDR3 loop is CASSPRTGALYGYTF. The DNA for the CDR3 is TGTGCCAGCAGCCCACGGACAGGGGCACTCTATGGCTACACCTTC.

V usage is TRBV28 and J usage is TRBJ1-5, with 7 bases lining up with TRBD1. CDR1 is MDHEN and CDR2 is SYDVKM in the germline V gene. Germline trimming cut 7 bases from V and 0 bases from J; bases unmatched to any gene: 6. CDR3 length: 15 residues. The CDR3 spells CASTTTGISNQPQHF. CDR3 sequence (DNA): TGTGCCAGCACCACGACAGGGATTAGCAATCAGCCCCAGCATTTT.

The V and J genes are TRBV19 and TRBJ2-1, with D uncertain. CDR3 size: 16 residues. Germline values: CDR1 LNHDA, CDR2 SQIVND (reference sequence). V lost 4 bases to trimming and J lost 0 bases, with 13 bases between them. CDR3 sequence reads: CASSRPVQSSYNEQFF. The DNA for the CDR3 is TGTGCCAGTAGTAGGCCAGTCCAAAGCTCCTACAATGAGCAGTTCTTC. The complete variable domain, with remaining parts taken from reference TRBV19 and TRBJ2-1, reads DGGITQSPKYLFRKEGQNVTLSCEQNLNHDAMYWYRQDPGQGLRLIYYSQIVNDFQKGDIAEGYSVSREKKESFPLTVTSAQKNPTAFYLCASSRPVQSSYNEQFFGPGTRLTVL.

This clonotype was recorded at least ten times. V and J are TRBV5-1 and TRBJ2-1; 7 nucleotides agree with TRBD2. The trim removed 3 bases at V and 0 bases at J, leaving 3 bases unmatched. The germline gives CDR1 SGHRS, CDR2 YFSETQ. The CDR3 contains 15 residues. The CDR3 here is CASSWGGSSYNEQFF. The CDR3 nucleotides read TGCGCCAGCAGCTGGGGGGGAAGCTCCTACAATGAGCAGTTCTTC.

This clonotype was counted between two and nine times. This chain links TRBV6-1 with TRBJ1-6; TRBD1 matches 7 bases. The CDR3 covers 16 residues. V dropped 8 bases and J dropped 7; count of bases not matched to a gene: 14. The germline V gene encodes CDR1 MNHNS and CDR2 SASEGT. CDR3 bases: TGTGCCAGCGGTCTCGAAAACAGGGGAATGAATTCACCCCTCCACTTT. Its protein product is CASGLENRGMNSPLHF.

The V call is TRBV20-1, the J call TRBJ1-5, with D tentatively TRBD1 (5 bases). This CDR3 contains 14 residues. CDR1 is DFQATT, CDR2 SNEGSKA, per germline (reference sequence). Deletions cut 7 bases from V and 0 bases from J, with 13 bases between. The CDR3: CSVGGKYSNQPQHF. Here the CDR3 DNA reads TGCAGTGTGGGGGGTAAATATAGCAATCAGCCCCAGCATTTT.

In regard to this clonotype: One end of the junction varies from germline; a read error may be responsible. V is TRBV7-7 and J is TRBJ2-1; TRBD2 matches 13 bases. Germline CDR1 SSHAT, CDR2 FNYEAQ (reference sequence). The CDR3 is made up of 15 amino acids. The CDR3 here is CASSLKLAGGNEQFF. CDR3 DNA: TGTGCTAGCAGCCTAAAACTAGCGGGAGGGAATGAGCAGTTCTTC.

The J gene is TRBJ2-5, the V gene TRBV20-1, with TRBD2 matching 14 bases. In germline, CDR1 is DFQATT, CDR2 SNEGSKA (reference sequence). The CDR3 spans 16 residues. V shed 5 bases, J shed 2 bases, and the junction held 7 bases outside the gene matches. The CDR3 DNA is TGCAGTGCTCGAAGACTAGCGGGAGGGTATCAAGAGACCCAGTACTTC. Protein: CSARRLAGGYQETQYF.

This clonotype was detected once. This chain uses TRBV12-3 or TRBV12-4 with TRBJ2-5, with D possibly matching TRBD2 (5 bases). The CDR3 is 16 residues long. V was clipped by 6 bases and J by 1 base, with 18 bases between them. The chain's CDR3 is CASSDLDWRSQETQYF. CDR3 DNA: TGTGCCAGCAGCGATCTTGATTGGAGGTCCCAAGAGACCCAGTACTTC.

V and J are TRBV20-1 and TRBJ2-6; D is unresolved. V lost 6 bases and J lost 0, with 12 bases in between. Germline CDR1 reads DFQATT; CDR2 reads SNEGSKA (reference sequence). This CDR3 contains 15 residues. As DNA, the CDR3 is TGCAGTGCCCCCCGTACTATCTCTGGGGCCAACGTCCTGACTTTC. Amino acids: CSAPRTISGANVLTF.

The chain recombines TRBV27 with TRBJ1-6; no clear D gene. The V end was cut by 6 bases, the J end by 7 bases, with 19 bases between. The CDR3 covers 16 residues. Germline assignment: CDR1 MNHEY and CDR2 SMNVEV (reference sequence). The CDR3 region is CASSPMGAGMNSPLHF. DNA of the CDR3: TGTGCCAGCAGCCCCATGGGCGCCGGTATGAATTCACCCCTCCACTTT.

The genes are TRBV5-6 and TRBJ2-5, with D perhaps matching TRBD1 or TRBD2 (5 bases each). The end of the DNA is better explained by TRBJ2-7, so the J call may be wrong. Germline loops: CDR1 SGHDT, CDR2 YYEEEE. The CDR3 spans 15 residues. CDR3 sequence (DNA): TGTGCCAGCAGCTTACTAGGGGACCGACCCTACGAGCAGTACTTC. Translated, it gives CASSLLGDRPYEQYF.

In this sample, this clonotype turned up a few times. The rearrangement uses TRBV10-3 and TRBJ2-7; 10 nucleotides line up with TRBD1. The J call may be wrong; the DNA end is better matched by TRBJ2-4. CDR3 length: 14 residues. Germline CDR1 is ENHRY and CDR2 is SYGVKD. DNA for the CDR3: TGTGCCATCAGTGCGACAGGGGGCGAGAACATTCAGTACTTC. It is translated as CAISATGGENIQYF.

The chain joins TRBV7-2 to TRBJ2-7; TRBD2 matches at 7 bases. Germline loops: CDR1 SGHTA, CDR2 FQGNSA. CDR3 length equals 15 residues. V was pared by 2 bases and J by 3 bases, with 7 bases of the junction left unmatched. CDR3 sequence reads: CASSLSGVAGYEQYF. CDR3 bases: TGTGCCAGCAGCTTATCCGGGGTAGCGGGCTACGAGCAGTACTTC.

This chain links TRBV27 with TRBJ2-7, with 11 bases matching TRBD2. This CDR3 has 16 residues. Losses at the gene ends were 4 bases for V and 3 bases for J; bases not matched to a gene: 8. Germline lookup yields CDR1 MNHEY and CDR2 SMNVEV (reference sequence). The CDR3 loop reads CASSSPLTSGGYEQYF. The CDR3 region has the DNA TGTGCCAGCAGTTCCCCACTCACTAGCGGGGGCTACGAGCAGTACTTC.

This clonotype was counted only a few times. The chain joins TRBV12-1 to TRBJ2-1; TRBD1, the D gene given by the table, was not confirmed from the DNA. TRBV12-1 is a pseudogene. This CDR3 region has 21 residues. CDR3 in amino acids: CASSSGGRLPPGLSSYNEQFF. Written as DNA, the CDR3 is TGTGCCAGCAGCTCTGGTGGTAGGCTACCGCCCGGCTTGAGCTCCTACAATGAGCAGTTCTTC.

This clonotype occurred a few times. The rearrangement uses TRBV20-1 and TRBJ1-2; D is perhaps TRBD1 (5 bases). Germline CDR1 DFQATT, CDR2 SNEGSKA (reference sequence). This CDR3 is 13 amino acids long. With 3 bases removed from V and 5 bases from J, the gap between germline ends came to 13 bases. DNA of the CDR3: TGCAGTGCTAGTACCAGGGTCCCTTATGGCTACACCTTC. Translating gives CSASTRVPYGYTF.

The V gene is TRBV10-3, the J gene TRBJ2-5, with TRBD2 matching over 13 bases. The ends lost 10 bases at V and 4 bases at J; junction bases unmatched: 3. This CDR3 is 13 amino acids long. Germline values: CDR1 ENHRY, CDR2 SYGVKD. The DNA of the CDR3 is TGTGCCACTGGGACTAGCGGGGTAGAGACCCAGTACTTC. Its protein is CATGTSGVETQYF.

The sample holds many counts of this clonotype. The rearrangement uses TRBV28 and TRBJ2-5; D uncertain. There are 13 residues in the CDR3. Per germline, CDR1 MDHEN and CDR2 SYDVKM. V gave up 4 bases and J gave up 2 bases, with 8 bases separating them. Here the CDR3 reads CASSYLLQETQYF. The CDR3 DNA is TGTGCCAGCAGTTATCTCCTACAAGAGACCCAGTACTTC.

This clonotype was seen a few times. The chain employs TRBV20-1 and TRBJ1-3, with TRBD1 identical over 10 bases. The CDR3 contains 13 residues. Germline V gene lookup returns CDR1 DFQATT and CDR2 SNEGSKA (reference sequence). The V segment lost 6 bases and the J segment 3 bases; nucleotides outside the gene matches: 2. The CDR3 DNA sequence: TGCAGTGCCAGGACAGGGGGTGGAAACACCATATATTTT. The encoded protein is CSARTGGGNTIYF.

A remark on this clonotype: Possible read error: a much larger clone is one base away. The chain couples TRBV11-2 to TRBJ2-1; possible D gene TRBD2, 5 bases. Between the trimmed V and J ends, which lost 5 bases and 13 bases, there was a span of 21 bases. This CDR3 has 14 amino acids. CDR1 is SGHAT and CDR2 is FQNNGV in the germline V gene. The CDR3 nucleotides read TGTGCCAGCAGCCCAGACCTAGCAGTAGAGACCCAGTTCTTC. Its protein product is CASSPDLAVETQFF.